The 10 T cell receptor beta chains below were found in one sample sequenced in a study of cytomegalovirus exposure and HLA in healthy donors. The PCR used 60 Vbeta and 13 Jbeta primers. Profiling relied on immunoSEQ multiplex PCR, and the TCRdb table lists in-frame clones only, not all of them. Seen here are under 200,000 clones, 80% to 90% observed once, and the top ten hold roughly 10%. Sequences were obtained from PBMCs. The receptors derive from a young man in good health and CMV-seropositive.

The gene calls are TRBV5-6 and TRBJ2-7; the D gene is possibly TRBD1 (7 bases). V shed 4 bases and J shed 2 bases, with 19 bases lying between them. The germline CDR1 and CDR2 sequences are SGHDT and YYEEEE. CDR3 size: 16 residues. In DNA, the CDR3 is TGTGCCAGCAGCCCGGGGGCCCCGGGGACAGCCTACGAGCAGTACTTC. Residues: CASSPGAPGTAYEQYF.

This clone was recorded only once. The CDR3 here is CASSESYSVRGPSTDTQYF. DNA for the CDR3: TGCGCCAGCAGTGAGTCTTATTCCGTGCGGGGGCCTAGCACAGATACGCAGTATTTT. This chain joins TRBV10-1 and TRBJ2-3; D might be TRBD2 (7 bases). The CDR3 covers 19 residues. CDR1 WNHNN and CDR2 SYGVQD come from the germline V gene (reference sequence). Trimming left V 0 bases short and J 0 bases short, with 19 bases between.

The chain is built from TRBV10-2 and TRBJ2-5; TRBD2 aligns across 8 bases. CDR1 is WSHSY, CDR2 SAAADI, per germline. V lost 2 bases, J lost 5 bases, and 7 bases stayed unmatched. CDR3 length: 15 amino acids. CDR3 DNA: TGCGCCAGCAGTGAGGGCGGGGGGCCGATGGAGACCCAGTACTTC. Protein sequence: CASSEGGGPMETQYF.

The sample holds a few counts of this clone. The CDR3 spells CASKQEFNEKLFF. The CDR3 coding sequence is TGTGCCAGCAAACAGGAGTTTAATGAAAAACTGTTTTTT. V is TRBV6-5 and J is TRBJ1-4, with D perhaps matching TRBD1 (5 bases). Looked up from germline, CDR1 is MNHEY and CDR2 is SVGAGI. The V end lost 7 bases, the J end lost 4 bases, and 10 bases lay between the germline ends. CDR3 size: 13 residues.

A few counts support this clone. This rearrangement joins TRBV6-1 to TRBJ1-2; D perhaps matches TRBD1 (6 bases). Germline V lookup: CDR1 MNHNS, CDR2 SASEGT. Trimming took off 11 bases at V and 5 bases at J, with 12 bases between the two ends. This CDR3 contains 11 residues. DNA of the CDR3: TGTGCCCACAGGGTGGATTATGGCTACACCTTC. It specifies CAHRVDYGYTF.

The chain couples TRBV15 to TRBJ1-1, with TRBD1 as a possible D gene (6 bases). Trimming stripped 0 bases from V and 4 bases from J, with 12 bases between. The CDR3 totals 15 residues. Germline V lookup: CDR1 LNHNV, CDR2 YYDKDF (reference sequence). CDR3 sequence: CATSRDLAGATEAFF. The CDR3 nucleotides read TGTGCCACCAGCAGAGATCTGGCAGGGGCCACTGAAGCTTTCTTT.

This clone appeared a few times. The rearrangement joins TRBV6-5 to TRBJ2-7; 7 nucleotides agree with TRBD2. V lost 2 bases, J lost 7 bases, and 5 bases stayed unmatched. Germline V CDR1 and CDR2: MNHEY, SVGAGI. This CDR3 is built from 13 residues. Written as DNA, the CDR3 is TGTGCCAGCAGTTACCAAATCGGGGGGGAGCAGTACTTC. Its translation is CASSYQIGGEQYF.

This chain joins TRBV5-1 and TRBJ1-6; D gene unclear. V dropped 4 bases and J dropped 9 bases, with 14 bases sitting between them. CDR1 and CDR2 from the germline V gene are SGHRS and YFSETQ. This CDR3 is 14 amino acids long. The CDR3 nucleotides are TGCGCCAGCAGCCCGACATTTGGGAGTTCACCCCTCCACTTT. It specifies CASSPTFGSSPLHF.

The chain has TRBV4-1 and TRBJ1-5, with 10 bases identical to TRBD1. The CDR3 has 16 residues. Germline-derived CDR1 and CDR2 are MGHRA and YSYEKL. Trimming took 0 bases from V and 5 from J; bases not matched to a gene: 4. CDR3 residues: CASSQDGQGEYQPQHF. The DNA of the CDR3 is TGCGCCAGCAGCCAAGACGGACAGGGGGAGTATCAGCCCCAGCATTTT.

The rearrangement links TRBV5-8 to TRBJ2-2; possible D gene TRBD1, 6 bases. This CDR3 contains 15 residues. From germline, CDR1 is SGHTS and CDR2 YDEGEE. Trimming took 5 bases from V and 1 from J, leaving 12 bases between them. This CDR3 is CASSHWTENTGELFF. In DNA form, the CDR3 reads TGTGCCAGCAGTCACTGGACAGAGAACACCGGGGAGCTGTTTTTT.